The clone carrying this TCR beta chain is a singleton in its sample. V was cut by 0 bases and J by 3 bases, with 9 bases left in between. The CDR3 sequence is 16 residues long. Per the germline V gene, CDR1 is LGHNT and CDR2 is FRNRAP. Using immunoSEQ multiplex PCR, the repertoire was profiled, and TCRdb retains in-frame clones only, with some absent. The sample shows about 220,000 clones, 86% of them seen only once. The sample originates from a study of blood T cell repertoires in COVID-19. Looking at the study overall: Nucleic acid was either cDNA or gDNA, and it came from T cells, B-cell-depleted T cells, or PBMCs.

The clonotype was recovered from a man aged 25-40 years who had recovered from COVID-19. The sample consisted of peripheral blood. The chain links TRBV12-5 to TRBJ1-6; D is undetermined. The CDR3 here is CASGLVPGVYNSPLHF. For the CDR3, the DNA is TGTGCTAGTGGTTTGGTACCCGGGGTCTATAATTCACCCCTCCACTTT.